One T cell receptor (beta chain) is described in this entry. Its antigen is currently unknown. The data are from a study of graft-versus-host responses after intestinal transplantation. Study summary: Multivisceral, liver-intestinal, or isolated intestinal grafts went to recipients. Study findings and constraints: Detection of GvH clones occurred in recipient marrow, and some had their first appearance in ileum or blood.

Profiling relied on immunoSEQ multiplex PCR, and the TCRdb table lists in-frame clones only, not all of them. Among over 65,000 clones listed, 75% to 95% were seen once. The sequences come from unstimulated CD8+ T cells sorted from spleen or lymph node cells, collected before transplant. The TCR comes from a human donor who was the organ donor for an intestinal transplant.

CDR3 loop: CASGTTYEQYF. The DNA of the CDR3 is TGTGCCAGCGGGACTACCTACGAGCAGTACTTC. The V call is TRBV27, the J call TRBJ2-7; 7 bases match TRBD2. Germline CDR1 and CDR2: MNHEY and SMNVEV (reference sequence). The V segment lost 8 bases and the J segment 2 bases; nucleotides outside the gene matches: 0. This CDR3 comprises 11 residues.